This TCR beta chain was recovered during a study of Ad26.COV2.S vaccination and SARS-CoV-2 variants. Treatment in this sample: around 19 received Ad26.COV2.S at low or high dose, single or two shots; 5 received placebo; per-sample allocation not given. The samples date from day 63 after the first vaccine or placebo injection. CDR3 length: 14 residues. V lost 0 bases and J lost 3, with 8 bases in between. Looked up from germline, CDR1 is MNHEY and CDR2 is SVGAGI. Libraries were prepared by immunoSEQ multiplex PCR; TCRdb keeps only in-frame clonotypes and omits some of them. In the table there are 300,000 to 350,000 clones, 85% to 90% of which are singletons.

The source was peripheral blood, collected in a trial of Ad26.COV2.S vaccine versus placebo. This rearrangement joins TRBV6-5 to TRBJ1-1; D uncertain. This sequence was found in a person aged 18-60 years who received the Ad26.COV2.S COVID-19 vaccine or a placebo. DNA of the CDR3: TGTGCCAGCAGTTACTCGCTACGGGACACTGAAGCTTTCTTT. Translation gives CASSYSLRDTEAFF.